This T cell receptor (beta chain) was sequenced in a study of T cell responses to AZD1222 COVID-19 vaccine. Overall study results and limits: Spike was spanned by vaccine-associated CD4 TCRs, with dominance at 160-218 and 743-854.

This clone occurred once. The antigen is not known. Produced via immunoSEQ multiplex PCR; TCRdb's table is partial and in-frame only. The sample lists 200,000 to 250,000 clones, roughly 94% seen once, with over 1.5% in the top ten. The CDR3 is 14 amino acids. The germline gives CDR1 ENHRY, CDR2 SYGVKD. Deletions cut 3 bases from V and 3 bases from J, with 11 bases between. This receptor was taken from an adult who received the MenACWY meningococcal vaccine as a control. This chain connects TRBV10-3 to TRBJ1-1; no clear D gene. The sequences come from peripheral blood, collected 28 days after the second dose of the MenACWY control vaccine. CDR3 amino acids: CAISDSAGYTEAFF. The CDR3, as DNA: TGTGCCATCAGTGATTCGGCGGGCTACACTGAAGCTTTCTTT.